The sequence of this TCR beta chain was determined in a study of tumor and adjacent non-tumor tissue in lung cancer. Study summary: Samples averaged about 4.17 million productive TCRbeta reads each.

Three rounds of nested PCR, following a modified ARM-PCR protocol, produced the TCRbeta library. Via MiXCR, TCRdb re-called the multiplex PCR reads, giving one row per CDR3 protein. The profile shows about 110,000 distinct CDR3 sequences, approximately 87% of them singletons. The CDR3 has 13 amino acids. V gave up 3 bases and J gave up 4 bases, with 10 bases separating them. Germline loops: CDR1 MNHEY, CDR2 SMNVEV (reference sequence). On this clonotype: The antigen is not known. This may be a read error, as it is one base from a much larger clone.

This sample's RNA came from whole unsorted tissue. Study-wide findings and caveats: In normal lung, the top 100 clones were significantly more dominant than in tumor.

The rearrangement links TRBV27 to TRBJ2-7; D is undetermined. The sequenced sample was lung tumor tissue. This sequence was found in a man in his 70s with non-small cell lung cancer. Written as DNA, the CDR3 is TGTGCCAGCAGTTTGGTGGGGATTTACGAGCAGTACTTC. Its translation is CASSLVGIYEQYF.